This is a list of T cell receptor beta chains from one sample in a study of T cells in localized non-small cell lung cancer. Sequencing was performed with immunoSEQ multiplex PCR; in TCRdb, only in-frame clones are kept and a portion is missing. The sample holds some 25,000 clones, approximately 90% seen once. This specimen was peripheral blood, taken before any cancer treatment. The source of these receptors is a female donor aged 60 or older with stage II squamous cell lung carcinoma. Both conserved end residues are part of each CDR3. A D gene is named only where the DNA matches it firmly. Only some rows state a clone size, as once, few, many or a class for expanded clones.

d_gene	abundance	v_gene	j_gene	CDR3aa	CDR3nt
TRBD1	.	TRBV5-1	TRBJ2-5	CASLGQGGETQYF	TGCGCCAGCCTCGGACAGGGAGGAGAGACCCAGTACTTC
TRBD1	.	TRBV7-9	TRBJ2-1	CASSLGDSLREQFF	TGTGCCAGCAGCTTGGGGGACAGCTTACGTGAGCAGTTCTTC
.	.	TRBV30	TRBJ1-2	CAWGPGYGYTF	TGTGCCTGGGGTCCCGGGTATGGCTACACCTTC
.	.	TRBV2	TRBJ2-7	CASRKRDEQYF	TGTGCCAGCCGCAAAAGGGACGAGCAGTACTTC
.	few	TRBV4-1	TRBJ1-2	CASSQGGGRNLYGYTF	TGCGCCAGCAGCCAAGGCGGGGGCCGGAACCTCTATGGCTACACCTTC
TRBD1	.	TRBV9	TRBJ1-5	CASSHLVEDRGFVNQPQHF	TGTGCCAGCAGCCACTTAGTTGAGGACAGGGGTTTTGTCAATCAGCCCCAGCATTTT
TRBD1	.	TRBV30	TRBJ1-2	CAWYRDRASMKGYTF	TGTGCCTGGTACCGGGACAGGGCTTCAATGAAGGGCTACACCTTC
.	.	TRBV6-6	TRBJ1-6	CASTGQSSYNSPLHF	TGTGCCAGCACCGGACAGAGCTCCTATAATTCACCCCTCCACTTT
.	.	TRBV6-1	TRBJ2-4	CASRDRDTRLNIQYF	TGTGCCAGCAGGGACCGGGACACACGATTGAACATTCAGTACTTC
.	.	TRBV30	TRBJ2-7	CAWSVRDEQYF	TGTGCCTGGAGTGTTAGGGACGAGCAGTACTTC
TRBD1	.	TRBV18	TRBJ1-1	CASSPSTGSTGWNTEAFF	TGTGCCAGCTCACCCTCGACAGGGTCTACTGGGTGGAACACTGAAGCTTTCTTT